The source of this TCR beta chain is a study of low-dose radiotherapy and immunotherapy resistance in tumors. At the level of the study: Patients of Cohort 1 had 0.5 Gy fractions every 2 weeks, which summed to 6.5 Gy.

Alpha and beta chains were covered, as first-strand cDNA relied on TRAV- and TRBV-specific primers. With a constant-region primer and a V-primer adapter, TCRs were subjected to 20 to 25 PCR cycles of amplification. TCRdb redid the calling of the reads with MiXCR, one entry per CDR3 protein. The data hold some 15,000 distinct CDR3 sequences, with roughly 50% observed a single time. V gave up 5 bases and J gave up 4 bases; unmatched junction bases: 8. The CDR3 totals 15 residues. The germline V gene encodes CDR1 LNHNV and CDR2 YYDKDF (reference sequence). All eligible patients presented with advanced solid tumors that contained no tumor-infiltrating lymphocytes. This clonotype has just a few counts.

The origin of this receptor is a human donor with advanced metastatic prostate, ovarian, gallbladder or colorectal cancer (not recorded which). This table probably holds off-target reads from a library built for another chain. The chain uses TRBV15 and TRBJ2-1; TRBD2 agrees at 7 bases. CDR3 nucleotides: TGTGCCACCAGCGCGGGGAGGGAGTCATACAATGAGCAGTTCTTC. As protein: CATSAGRESYNEQFF.